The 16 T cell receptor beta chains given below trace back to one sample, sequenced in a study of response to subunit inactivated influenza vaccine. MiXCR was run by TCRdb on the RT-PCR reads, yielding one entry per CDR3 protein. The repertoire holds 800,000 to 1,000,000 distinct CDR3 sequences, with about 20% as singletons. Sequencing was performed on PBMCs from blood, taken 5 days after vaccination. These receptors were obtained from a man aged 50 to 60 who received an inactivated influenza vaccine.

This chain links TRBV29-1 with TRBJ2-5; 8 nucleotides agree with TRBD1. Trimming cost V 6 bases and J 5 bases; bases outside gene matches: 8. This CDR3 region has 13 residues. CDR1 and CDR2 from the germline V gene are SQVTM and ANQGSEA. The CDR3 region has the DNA TGCAGCGTACGGTCAGGGGGCAGGGAGACCCAGTACTTC. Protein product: CSVRSGGRETQYF.

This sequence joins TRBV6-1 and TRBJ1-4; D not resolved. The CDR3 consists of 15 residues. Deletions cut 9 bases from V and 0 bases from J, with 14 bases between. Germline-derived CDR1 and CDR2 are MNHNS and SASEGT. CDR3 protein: CASANPSATNEKLFF. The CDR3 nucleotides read TGTGCCAGTGCCAACCCCAGTGCAACTAATGAAAAACTGTTTTTT.

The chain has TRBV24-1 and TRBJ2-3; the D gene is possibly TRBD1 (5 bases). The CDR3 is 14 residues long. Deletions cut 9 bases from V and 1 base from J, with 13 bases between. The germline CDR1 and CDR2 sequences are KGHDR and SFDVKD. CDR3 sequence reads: CATESSRGTDTQYF. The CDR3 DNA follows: TGTGCCACCGAGTCTTCCAGGGGCACAGATACGCAGTATTTT.

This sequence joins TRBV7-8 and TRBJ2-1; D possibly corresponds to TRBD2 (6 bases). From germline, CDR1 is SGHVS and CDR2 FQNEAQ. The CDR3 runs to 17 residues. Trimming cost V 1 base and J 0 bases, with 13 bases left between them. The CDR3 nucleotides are TGTGCCAGCAGCTTAGTCGGCCTAGCGAGCTCCTACAATGAGCAGTTCTTC. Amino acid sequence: CASSLVGLASSYNEQFF.

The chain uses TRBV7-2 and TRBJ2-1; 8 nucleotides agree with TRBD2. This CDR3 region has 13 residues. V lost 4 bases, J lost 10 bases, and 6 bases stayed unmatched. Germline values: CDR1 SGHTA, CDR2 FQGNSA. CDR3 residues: CASSSQRGTEQFF. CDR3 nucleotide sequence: TGTGCCAGCAGCTCACAGCGGGGGACAGAGCAGTTCTTC.

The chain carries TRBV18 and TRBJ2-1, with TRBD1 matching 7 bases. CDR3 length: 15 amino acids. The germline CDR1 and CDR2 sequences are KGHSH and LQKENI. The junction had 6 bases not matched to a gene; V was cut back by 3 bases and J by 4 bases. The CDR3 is CASSPGTAEYNEQFF. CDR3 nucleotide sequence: TGTGCCAGCTCACCCGGGACAGCTGAGTACAATGAGCAGTTCTTC.

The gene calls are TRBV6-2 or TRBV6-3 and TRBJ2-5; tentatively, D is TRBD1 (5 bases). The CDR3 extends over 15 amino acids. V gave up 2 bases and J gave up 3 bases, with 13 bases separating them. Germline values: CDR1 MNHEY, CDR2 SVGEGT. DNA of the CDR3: TGTGCCAGCAGTTACACCTTAGGGGCAGAAGAGACCCAGTACTTC. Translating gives CASSYTLGAEETQYF.

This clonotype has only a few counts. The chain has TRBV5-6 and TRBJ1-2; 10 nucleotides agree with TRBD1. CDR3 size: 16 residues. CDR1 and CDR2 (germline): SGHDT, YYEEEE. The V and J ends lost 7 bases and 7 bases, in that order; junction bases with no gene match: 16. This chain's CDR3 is CASGIITGTGEFGYTF. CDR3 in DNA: TGTGCCAGCGGAATTATTACCGGGACAGGGGAGTTTGGCTACACCTTC.

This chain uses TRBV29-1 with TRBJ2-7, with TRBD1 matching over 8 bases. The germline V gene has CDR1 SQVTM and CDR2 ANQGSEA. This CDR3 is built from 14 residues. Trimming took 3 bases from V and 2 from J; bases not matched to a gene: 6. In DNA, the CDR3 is TGCAGCGTTGAGTCCGGGACAGGAGCCTACGAGCAGTACTTC. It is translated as CSVESGTGAYEQYF.

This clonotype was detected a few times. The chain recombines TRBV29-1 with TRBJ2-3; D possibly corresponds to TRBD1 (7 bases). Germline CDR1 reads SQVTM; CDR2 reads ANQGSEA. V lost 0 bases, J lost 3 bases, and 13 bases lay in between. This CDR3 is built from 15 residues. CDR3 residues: CSVEDLQGGTDTQYF. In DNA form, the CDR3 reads TGCAGCGTTGAAGATCTGCAGGGGGGAACAGATACGCAGTATTTT.

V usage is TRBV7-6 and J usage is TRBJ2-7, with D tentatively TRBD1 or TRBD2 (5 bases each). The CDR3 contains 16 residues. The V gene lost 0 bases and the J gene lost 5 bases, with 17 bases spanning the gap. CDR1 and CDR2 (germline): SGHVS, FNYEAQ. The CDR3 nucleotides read TGTGCCAGCAGCTTAGCCGTCCGTCTAGGGGACGACGAGCAGTACTTC. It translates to CASSLAVRLGDDEQYF.

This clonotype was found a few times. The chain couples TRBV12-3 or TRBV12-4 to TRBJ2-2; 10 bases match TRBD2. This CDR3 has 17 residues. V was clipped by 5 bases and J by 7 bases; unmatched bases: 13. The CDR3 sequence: CASSLTLTSGQVGELFF. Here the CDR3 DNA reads TGTGCCAGCAGTCTAACCCTGACTAGCGGGCAAGTCGGGGAGCTGTTTTTT.

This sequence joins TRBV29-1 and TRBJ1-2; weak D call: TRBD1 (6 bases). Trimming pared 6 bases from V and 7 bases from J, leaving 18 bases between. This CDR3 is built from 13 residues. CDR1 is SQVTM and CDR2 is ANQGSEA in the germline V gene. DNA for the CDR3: TGCAGCGTAGCTCAAAATACAGGGTCTGGCTACACCTTC. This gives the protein CSVAQNTGSGYTF.

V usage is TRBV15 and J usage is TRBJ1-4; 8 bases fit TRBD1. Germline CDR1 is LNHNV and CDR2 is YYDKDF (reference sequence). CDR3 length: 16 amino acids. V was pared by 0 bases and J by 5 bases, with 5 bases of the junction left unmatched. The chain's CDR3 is CATSRDLTGVNEKLFF. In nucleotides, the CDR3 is TGTGCCACCAGCAGAGATCTGACAGGGGTAAATGAAAAACTGTTTTTT. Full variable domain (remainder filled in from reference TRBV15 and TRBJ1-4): DAMVIQNPRYQVTQFGKPVTLSCSQTLNHNVMYWYQQKSSQAPKLLFHYYDKDFNNEADTPDNFQSRRPNTSFCFLDIRSPGLGDTAMYLCATSRDLTGVNEKLFFGSGTQLSVL.

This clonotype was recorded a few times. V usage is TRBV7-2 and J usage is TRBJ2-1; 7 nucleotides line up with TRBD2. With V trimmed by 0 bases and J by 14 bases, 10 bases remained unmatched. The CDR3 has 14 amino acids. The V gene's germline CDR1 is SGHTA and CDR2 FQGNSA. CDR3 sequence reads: CASSLAPEGGGEFF. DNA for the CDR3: TGTGCCAGCAGCTTAGCGCCGGAGGGCGGGGGTGAGTTCTTC.

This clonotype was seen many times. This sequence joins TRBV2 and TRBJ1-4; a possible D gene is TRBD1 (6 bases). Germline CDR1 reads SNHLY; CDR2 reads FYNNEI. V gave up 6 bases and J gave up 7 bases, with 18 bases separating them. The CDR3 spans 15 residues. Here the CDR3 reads CASSERQARGEKLFF. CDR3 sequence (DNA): TGTGCCAGCAGCGAGAGACAGGCGAGAGGTGAAAAACTGTTTTTT.